This T cell receptor (beta chain) was identified in a study of T cell responses to AZD1222 COVID-19 vaccine. About this clone: What it binds is not known.

The table came from immunoSEQ multiplex PCR; TCRdb's copy has only in-frame clones and leaves some out. The data show around 130,000 clones, with approximately 94% seen just once and over 6.5% held by the top ten. With 8 bases clipped from V and 2 bases from J, the junction kept 7 bases outside the gene matches. Germline V lookup: CDR1 MGHRA, CDR2 YSYEKL. The CDR3 is 15 amino acids. Findings and limits, study-wide: Reportedly, nearly half the spike-specific TCRs target unmutated variant regions. It was only 6 or 7 AZD1222 recipients who were seropositive at baseline. Researchers took repertoire samples only after the peak T cell response had come. CD4 TCRs covered the whole spike, strongest at regions 160-218 and 743-854.

J is TRBJ2-1 and V is TRBV4-1; 9 bases fit TRBD2. The TCR was taken from an adult in good health. The sample was peripheral blood, taken on day 0 of AZD1222 vaccination. The CDR3 here is CASGREGLTYNEQFF. The CDR3 DNA sequence: TGCGCCAGCGGGCGGGAGGGCCTCACCTACAATGAGCAGTTCTTC.